Sequencing of this T cell receptor (beta chain) was carried out in a study of regulatory T cells in long-lasting Graves disease. Findings and limits, study-wide: Limited samples may have lowered accuracy.

This sample's time point: newly diagnosed GD, antithyroid drugs for less than 3 months. Isolated PBMC RNA provided the starting material for the TCR library. Construction of TCR beta libraries relied on iRepertoire HTBI primers and on Arm-PCR targeting CDR3 regions. TCRdb independently ran MiXCR on the multiplex PCR reads; one entry per CDR3 protein. The sample lists a few hundred thousand distinct CDR3 sequences, approximately 16% occurring once. Germline-derived CDR1 and CDR2 are LNHDA and SQIVND (reference sequence). V was cut by 2 bases and J by 0 bases, with 5 bases left in between. The CDR3 has 15 residues. This clonotype was recorded a few times. Its antigen is unidentified. The sample also formed part of further work on T cells in Graves' hyperthyroidism and ophthalmopathy. That report notes: Most thyroid clonotypes with frequency above 0.001 were detected in blood.

The material sequenced was peripheral blood mononuclear cells (PBMCs), taken at new diagnosis, from a patient treated with antithyroid drugs. This TCR derives from a woman aged 35 to 49 with Graves disease. The V and J genes are TRBV19 and TRBJ2-6, with unresolved D. DNA for the CDR3: TGTGCCAGTAGTATACGGCTCTCTGGGGCCAACGTCCTGACTTTC. Its protein is CASSIRLSGANVLTF.